The subject of this entry is one T cell receptor (beta chain). The antigen remains undetermined. The sample is drawn from a study of CD8 T cells in Susac syndrome. Study as a whole: At blood draw, Susac syndrome patients were therapy-naive, on corticosteroids, or on intravenous immunoglobulin alone. Study-wide findings and caveats: The study's TCR sequencing and HLA analysis covered a relatively small number of individuals, and the study acknowledged this.

Sequencing targeted TCR beta in T cells from blood (CD8+ and CD4+). TEMRA cells were enriched by FACS, and CD4+ and CD8+ T cells were negatively isolated. This CDR3 spans 13 amino acids. The V gene lost 1 base and the J gene lost 10 bases, with 11 bases spanning the gap. In germline, CDR1 is LNHDA, CDR2 SQIVND (reference sequence). With random hexamers, about 0.5 to 1 ug RNA was reverse transcribed. TCRdb re-analysed the immunoSEQ multiplex PCR reads in MiXCR, keeping a single row per CDR3 protein. The data show some 180,000 distinct CDR3 sequences, 90% to 95% seen once. The chain joins TRBV19 to TRBJ2-1, with D unclear. The sample taken for sequencing was CD4+ T cells from PBMCs. This sequence was found in a human donor with Susac syndrome. Here the CDR3 DNA reads TGTGCCAGTAGTATAGGGGCCCCTAACGAGCAGTTCTTC. Its translation: CASSIGAPNEQFF.